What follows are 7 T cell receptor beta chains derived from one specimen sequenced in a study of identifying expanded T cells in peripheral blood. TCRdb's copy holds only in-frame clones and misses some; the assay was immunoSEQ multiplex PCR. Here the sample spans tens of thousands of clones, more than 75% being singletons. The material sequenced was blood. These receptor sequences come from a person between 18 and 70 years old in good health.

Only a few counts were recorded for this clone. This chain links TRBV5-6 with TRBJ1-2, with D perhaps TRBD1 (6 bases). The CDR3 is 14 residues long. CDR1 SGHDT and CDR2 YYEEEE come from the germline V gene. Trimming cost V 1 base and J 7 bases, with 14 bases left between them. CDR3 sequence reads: CASSLFSGEGGYTF. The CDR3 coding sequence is TGTGCCAGCAGCTTGTTTTCAGGGGAAGGTGGCTACACCTTC.

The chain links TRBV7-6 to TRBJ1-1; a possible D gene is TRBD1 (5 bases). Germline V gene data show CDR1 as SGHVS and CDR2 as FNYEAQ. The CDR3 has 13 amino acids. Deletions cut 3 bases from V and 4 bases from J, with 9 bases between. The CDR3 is CASSLARATEAFF. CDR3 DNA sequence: TGTGCCAGCAGCTTGGCCAGGGCCACTGAAGCTTTCTTT. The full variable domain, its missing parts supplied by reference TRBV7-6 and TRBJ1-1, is GAGVSQSPRYKVTKRGQDVALRCDPISGHVSLYWYRQALGQGPEFLTYFNYEAQQDKSGLPNDRFSAERPEGSISTLTIQRTEQRDSAMYRCASSLARATEAFFGQGTRLTVV.

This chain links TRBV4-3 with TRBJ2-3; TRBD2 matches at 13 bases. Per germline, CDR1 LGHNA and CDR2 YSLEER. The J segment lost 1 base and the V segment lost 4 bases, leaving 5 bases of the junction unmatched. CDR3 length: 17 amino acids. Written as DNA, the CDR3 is TGCGCCAGCAGCCCGACTAGCGGGGGGCCTGGCACAGATACGCAGTATTTT. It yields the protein CASSPTSGGPGTDTQYF.

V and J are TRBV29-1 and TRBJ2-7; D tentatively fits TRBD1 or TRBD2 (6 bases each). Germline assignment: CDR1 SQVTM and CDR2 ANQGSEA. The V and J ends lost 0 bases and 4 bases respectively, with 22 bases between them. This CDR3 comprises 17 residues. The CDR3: CSVEDLTHRGDAYEQYF. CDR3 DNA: TGCAGCGTTGAAGACCTGACACATAGGGGGGACGCTTACGAGCAGTACTTC.

DNA of the CDR3: TGTGCCAGTACCTCGACCGCCGCAGGGGACACTGAAGCTTTCTTT. Its protein is CASTSTAAGDTEAFF. The chain joins TRBV19 to TRBJ1-1, with D maybe TRBD1 (6 bases). Germline CDR1 is LNHDA and CDR2 is SQIVND (reference sequence). This CDR3 has 15 amino acids. V was shortened by 7 bases and J by 3 bases, with 18 bases between the two germline ends.

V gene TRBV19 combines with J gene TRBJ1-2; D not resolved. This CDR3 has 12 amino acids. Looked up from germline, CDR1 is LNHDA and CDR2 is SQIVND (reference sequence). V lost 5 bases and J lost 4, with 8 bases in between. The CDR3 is CASSSGVYGYTF. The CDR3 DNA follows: TGTGCCAGTAGTTCTGGGGTCTATGGCTACACCTTC.

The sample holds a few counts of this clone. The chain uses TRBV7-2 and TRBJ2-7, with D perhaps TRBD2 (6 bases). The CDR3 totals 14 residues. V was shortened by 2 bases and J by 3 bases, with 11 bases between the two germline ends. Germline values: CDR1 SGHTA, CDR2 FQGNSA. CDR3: CASSLSGTVYEQYF. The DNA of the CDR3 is TGTGCCAGCAGCTTAAGTGGGACTGTCTACGAGCAGTACTTC.